This T cell receptor beta chain stems from a study of cytomegalovirus exposure and HLA in healthy donors. Unrecorded for this donor was the CMV serostatus. Study results and caveats: Most TCR beta V segments were productive about 90% or about 30% of the time in an earlier analysis.

PCR amplification relied on 60 Vbeta primers (plus 13 Jbeta primers). Profiling relied on immunoSEQ multiplex PCR, and the TCRdb table lists in-frame clones only, not all of them. This sample carries roughly 150,000 clones, 80% of them seen once, and the ten largest clones take about 4.5%. Notes on this clone: What it recognizes is unknown.

The source of this sequence is a man aged 25 to 40 in good health. Material: PBMCs.

CDR3 sequence (DNA): TGTGCCAGCAGTTACTCGCGGGAGGGTCGAAATGAGCAGTTCTTC. Protein: CASSYSREGRNEQFF. The chain links TRBV6-5 to TRBJ2-1, with 9 positions matching TRBD2. Losses at the gene ends were 0 bases for V and 7 bases for J; bases not matched to a gene: 4. CDR1 and CDR2 (germline): MNHEY, SVGAGI. This CDR3 region has 15 residues.